This T cell receptor beta chain came from a study of T-cell reconstitution after alpha-beta-depleted transplantation in children (dated by TCRdb to the mid-2010s). Some background on the complete study: The study quantitatively tracked T-cell immune reconstitution after TCRalphabeta/CD19-depleted allogeneic hematopoietic cell transplantation in children using TCR repertoire profiling.

This clonotype was detected ten times or more. What antigen it recognizes has not been identified. No base quality information exists; no much larger clone differs at one position. The sample's treatment or condition label, decoded: allogeneic hematopoietic cell transplantation with graft depleted of TCRalphabeta T cells and CD19 B cells. The transplant recipients were children given TCRalphabeta/CD19-depleted allogeneic hematopoietic cell grafts. Reading the germline V gene (reference sequence) gives CDR1 LGHDT and CDR2 YNNKEL. The CDR3 contains 17 residues, cysteine and phenylalanine counted. CDR3 DNA is the only sequence kept; it has 51 bases, read in frame from the first base. Unmatched junction bases come to 13, with V trimmed by 4 bases and J by 8 bases. Study-wide conclusions, independent of this receptor: In some patients, the high TCRbeta diversity seen at day 60 was put down to recipient T cells and intrathymic progenitors that had survived conditioning. About two months after transplant, the apparently early recovery of alphabetaT-cell counts reportedly depended on just several hundred clones that had expanded rapidly and came from non-depleted graft cells. The frequencies of hyperexpanded clones fell over the following months, and after one year, T-cell counts and TCRbeta diversity were mostly attributed to newly produced T cells.

The library came from PCR. TCRdb lists the instrument as Illumina HiSeq 2500. Molecular barcoding was employed in the preparation of TCR libraries, with unique molecular identifiers being used to normalize TCRbeta repertoire quantification. TCRdb ran its own pipeline on the public reads, namely fastp trimming at Q25 and MiXCR clone calling, and kept in-frame beta chains. Rows with a matching CDR3 protein are joined into one entry that keeps the most common DNA and genes. Recorded for this sample are about 590,000 distinct CDR3 sequences; 13% of them occurred a single time. The ten largest clones capture about 2.2% of the sample.

This TCR was recovered from a male patient between 10 and 17 years old who had a stem cell transplant for acute myeloid leukemia, so the T cells may come from the graft donor. The rearrangement combines TRBV3-1 with TRBJ2-1; TRBD2 lines up with 11 middle nucleotides. This specimen was PBMCs, mostly from graft donor cells, taken 360 days after TCRalphabeta/CD19-depleted stem cell transplant. For the CDR3, the sequence is CASSLFTSGRRGDEQFF. The DNA sequence follows: TGTGCCAGCAGCCTCTTCACTAGCGGGAGACGAGGGGATGAGCAGTTCTTC.